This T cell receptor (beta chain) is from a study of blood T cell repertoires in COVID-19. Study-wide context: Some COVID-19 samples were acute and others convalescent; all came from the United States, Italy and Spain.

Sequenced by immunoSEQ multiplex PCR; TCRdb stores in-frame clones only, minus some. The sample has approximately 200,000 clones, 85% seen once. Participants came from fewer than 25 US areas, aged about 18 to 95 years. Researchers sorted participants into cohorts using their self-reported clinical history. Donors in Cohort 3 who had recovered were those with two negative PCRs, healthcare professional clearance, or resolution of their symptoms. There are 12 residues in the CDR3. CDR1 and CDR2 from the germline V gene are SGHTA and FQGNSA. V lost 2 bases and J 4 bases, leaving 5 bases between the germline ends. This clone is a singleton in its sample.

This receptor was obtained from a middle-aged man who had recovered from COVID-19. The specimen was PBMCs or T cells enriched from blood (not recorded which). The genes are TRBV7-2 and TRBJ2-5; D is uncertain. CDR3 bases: TGTGCCAGCAGCTTATCATTAGAGACCCAGTACTTC. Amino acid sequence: CASSLSLETQYF.